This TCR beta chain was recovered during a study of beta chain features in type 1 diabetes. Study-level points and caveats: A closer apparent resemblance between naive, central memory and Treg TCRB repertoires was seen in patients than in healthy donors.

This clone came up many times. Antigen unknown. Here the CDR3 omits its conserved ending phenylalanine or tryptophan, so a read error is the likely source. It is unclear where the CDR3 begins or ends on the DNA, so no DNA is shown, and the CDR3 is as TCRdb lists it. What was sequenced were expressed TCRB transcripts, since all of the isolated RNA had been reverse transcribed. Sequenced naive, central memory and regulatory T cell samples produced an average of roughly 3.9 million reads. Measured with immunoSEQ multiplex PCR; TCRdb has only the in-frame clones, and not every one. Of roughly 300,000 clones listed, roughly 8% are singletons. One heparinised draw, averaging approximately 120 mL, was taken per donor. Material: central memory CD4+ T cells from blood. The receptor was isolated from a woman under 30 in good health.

The CDR3 loop is CASSRTSGRTTL. This chain uses TRBV5-6 with TRBJ2-3; the DNA was not used to check the table's D call, TRBD2. The CDR3 adds up to 12 amino acids, both ends counted. Germline CDR1 is SGHDT and CDR2 is YYEEEE.